The clone carrying this T cell receptor (beta chain) was detected a few times. The data derive from a study of type 1 and type 2 diabetes patients. The PCR template was genomic DNA. Multiplex PCR with 30 forward and 13 reverse primers amplified the TCR beta CDR3. In TCRdb, the multiplex PCR reads were re-called with MiXCR into one record per CDR3 protein. The repertoire consists of around 300,000 distinct CDR3 sequences, with 47% occurring once and the leading ten covering roughly 13%. Deletions cut 3 bases from V and 0 bases from J, with 13 bases between. Germline values: CDR1 SGHTA, CDR2 FQGTGA. CDR3 length: 16 residues.

This TCR came from a man aged 18 to 30 with type 2 diabetes. The chain uses TRBV7-3 and TRBJ2-3; tentatively, D is TRBD2 (5 bases). Sample: peripheral blood mononuclear cells (PBMCs). CDR3 protein: CASSLGATHSTDTQYF. The CDR3 coding sequence is TGTGCCAGCAGCTTGGGAGCGACCCATAGCACAGATACGCAGTATTTT.